Given below is one T cell receptor (beta chain) in context. Its antigen is unidentified. The same CDR3 is also encoded by other DNA sequences in this sample. Clones were sequenced by immunoSEQ multiplex PCR, and TCRdb holds only the in-frame ones, with some missing. The sample lists roughly 2.6 million clones, approximately 94% occurring once. The CDR3 is 15 residues long. Looked up from germline, CDR1 is KGHSH and CDR2 is LQKENI. V shed 6 bases and J shed 1 base, with 16 bases lying between them. The data originate from a study of shared clonotypes between healthy human individuals. Whole-study findings and limits: Sharing across four donors was highest in naive CD4 (around 5%) and lowest in memory CD8 (0.4%). When compared with the clonotypes that were shared by all four sorted-subset donors, the non-shared clonotypes turned out to have lower generation probabilities.

The source is a man in his late teens or twenties in good health. J is TRBJ2-7 and V is TRBV18, with D unclear. Sequences were obtained from naive CD4+ T cells sorted from blood. As for subset: CD45RA+ positively selected. CDR3 region: CASSPTGVLSYEQYF. The CDR3 DNA reads TGTGCCAGCTCCCCAACCGGAGTTCTTTCCTACGAGCAGTACTTC.